One and the same sample provided the 17 T cell receptor beta chains below, sequenced in a study of cytomegalovirus exposure and HLA in healthy donors. The PCR was carried out with 60 Vbeta primers and 13 Jbeta primers. TCRdb keeps only in-frame clones here, not all; method: immunoSEQ multiplex PCR. Of 150,000 or so clones listed, about 74% are singletons. The material sequenced was PBMCs. Receptor source: a middle-aged woman in good health and CMV-seronegative.

The V gene is TRBV5-1, the J gene TRBJ2-3, with D possibly TRBD1 on 7 matching bases. This CDR3 is built from 15 residues. Germline V gives CDR1 SGHRS, CDR2 YFSETQ. Trimming removed 2 bases from V and 5 bases from J, with 15 bases in between. This CDR3 reads CASSFNPGGRDTQYF. CDR3 sequence (DNA): TGCGCCAGCAGCTTTAACCCAGGGGGGAGAGATACGCAGTATTTT.

This chain connects TRBV6-5 to TRBJ1-2; tentatively, D is TRBD1 (6 bases). V dropped 11 bases and J dropped 7 bases, with 17 bases sitting between them. Looked up from germline, CDR1 is MNHEY and CDR2 is SVGAGI. The CDR3 is 12 amino acids. The CDR3 sequence is CASGRGALGYTF. CDR3 sequence (DNA): TGTGCCTCTGGGCGGGGGGCGCTTGGCTACACCTTC.

The chain uses TRBV19 and TRBJ1-5; D ambiguous. Germline V gives CDR1 LNHDA, CDR2 SQIVND (reference sequence). V was pared by 3 bases and J by 0 bases, with 15 bases between. The CDR3 is made up of 17 amino acids. The CDR3 DNA sequence: TGTGCCAGTAGTATTGGGGAGGACCCTTATAGCAATCAGCCCCAGCATTTT. This codes for CASSIGEDPYSNQPQHF.

The chain uses TRBV5-8 and TRBJ1-6, with D possibly TRBD1 on 6 matching bases. CDR3 length: 13 residues. Germline CDR1 is SGHTS and CDR2 is YDEGEE. Trimming pared 1 base from V and 9 bases from J, leaving 8 bases between. The CDR3 here is CASSLIRGSPLHF. The CDR3, as DNA: TGTGCCAGCAGCTTGATCAGGGGTTCACCCCTCCACTTT.

The rearrangement links TRBV7-9 to TRBJ1-1; a possible D gene is TRBD1 (5 bases). The germline V and J ends were trimmed by 3 bases and 6 bases, with 14 bases remaining between them. CDR1 and CDR2 (germline): SEHNR, FQNEAQ (reference sequence). This CDR3 is 14 amino acids long. This chain's CDR3 is CASSFGQGIPEAFF. In DNA form, the CDR3 reads TGTGCCAGCAGCTTCGGGCAGGGAATCCCTGAAGCTTTCTTT. Full variable domain (rest looked up from reference TRBV7-9 and TRBJ1-1): DTGVSQNPRHKITKRGQNVTFRCDPISEHNRLYWYRQTLGQGPEFLTYFQNEAQLEKSRLLSDRFSAERPKGSFSTLEIQRTEQGDSAMYLCASSFGQGIPEAFFGQGTRLTVV.

The chain carries TRBV6-5 and TRBJ2-7; 8 bases agree with TRBD2. The CDR3 is made up of 14 amino acids. V lost 2 bases and J lost 3; bases outside the gene matches: 3. Germline CDR1 and CDR2: MNHEY and SVGAGI. This CDR3 is CASSYGGGLYEQYF. The CDR3 coding sequence is TGTGCCAGCAGTTACGGCGGGGGGCTCTACGAGCAGTACTTC.

This chain connects TRBV5-4 to TRBJ2-3; 13 bases fit TRBD2. The CDR3 length is 17 residues. V dropped 4 bases and J dropped 3; count of bases not matched to a gene: 8. CDR1 SGHNT and CDR2 YYREEE come from the germline V gene (reference sequence). Here the CDR3 reads CASSGGLAGAGTDTQYF. CDR3 bases: TGTGCCAGCAGCGGTGGACTAGCGGGAGCGGGGACAGATACGCAGTATTTT.

CDR3 in DNA: TGTGCCAGCAGTTACTCGAGCAGGGCTTATGGCTACACCTTC. Protein sequence: CASSYSSRAYGYTF. This rearrangement joins TRBV6-5 to TRBJ1-2; TRBD1 might be the D (5 bases). This CDR3 is built from 14 residues. Germline lookup yields CDR1 MNHEY and CDR2 SVGAGI. Trimming removed 0 bases at V and 5 bases at J, with 10 bases between.

The chain recombines TRBV29-1 with TRBJ2-1; D gene unclear. V lost 6 bases and J lost 10, with 13 bases in between. The CDR3 covers 11 residues. The germline V gene encodes CDR1 SQVTM and CDR2 ANQGSEA. CDR3 protein: CSVRSTTEQFF. DNA for the CDR3: TGCAGCGTCCGTTCTACGACAGAGCAGTTCTTC.

The chain links TRBV5-5 to TRBJ1-1; possibly TRBD1 for D (5 bases). This CDR3 spans 15 amino acids. Trimming took off 1 base at V and 3 bases at J, with 13 bases between the two ends. The germline V gene has CDR1 SGHKS and CDR2 YYEKEE (reference sequence). The CDR3 coding sequence is TGTGCCAGCAGCTTGACCAGGGATATGGACACTGAAGCTTTCTTT. Translating it yields CASSLTRDMDTEAFF.

This clone was picked up one time. V usage is TRBV5-4 and J usage is TRBJ2-1; 13 nucleotides align to TRBD2. The germline gives CDR1 SGHNT, CDR2 YYREEE (reference sequence). Germline trimming cut 3 bases from V and 3 bases from J; bases unmatched to any gene: 6. This CDR3 contains 17 residues. The CDR3 nucleotides are TGTGCCAGCAGCTCCGGGACTAGCGGGGACCGCTACAATGAGCAGTTCTTC. Protein product: CASSSGTSGDRYNEQFF.

The gene calls are TRBV5-1 and TRBJ1-1; 8 bases align to TRBD1. The germline gives CDR1 SGHRS, CDR2 YFSETQ. The CDR3 length is 13 residues. Losses at the gene ends were 0 bases for V and 5 bases for J; bases not matched to a gene: 0. CDR3 in DNA: TGCGCCAGCAGCTTGGGGGACAGGACTGAAGCTTTCTTT. Amino acid sequence: CASSLGDRTEAFF.

The V call is TRBV5-1, the J call TRBJ2-7; 11 bases are a match to TRBD2. CDR1 is SGHRS and CDR2 is YFSETQ in the germline V gene. This CDR3 comprises 18 residues. Trimming took 4 bases from V and 1 from J; bases not matched to a gene: 13. CDR3 sequence reads: CASSQRVSGRGSSYEQYF. In DNA form, the CDR3 reads TGCGCCAGCAGCCAGAGGGTTAGCGGGAGGGGTTCATCCTACGAGCAGTACTTC.

The V call is TRBV5-6, the J call TRBJ2-7, with TRBD1 matching over 7 bases. The germline V gene has CDR1 SGHDT and CDR2 YYEEEE. Losses at the gene ends were 3 bases for V and 0 bases for J; bases not matched to a gene: 9. The CDR3 spans 16 residues. The CDR3 loop is CASSSYRGRSSYEQYF. The CDR3 DNA is TGTGCCAGCAGCTCCTACAGGGGCCGTAGCTCCTACGAGCAGTACTTC.

The V gene is TRBV5-6, the J gene TRBJ2-7, with D maybe TRBD2 (6 bases). Per germline, CDR1 SGHDT and CDR2 YYEEEE. V dropped 3 bases and J dropped 3 bases, with 13 bases sitting between them. The CDR3 covers 14 residues. CDR3 sequence reads: CASSSQGGGYEQYF. The CDR3, as DNA: TGTGCCAGCAGCTCCCAGGGAGGCGGCTACGAGCAGTACTTC. Variable domain in full (rest from reference TRBV5-6 and TRBJ2-7): DAGVTQSPTHLIKTRGQQVTLRCSPKSGHDTVSWYQQALGQGPQFIFQYYEEEERQRGNFPDRFSGHQFPNYSSELNVNALLLGDSALYLCASSSQGGGYEQYFGPGTRLTVT.

This sequence joins TRBV6-1 and TRBJ2-2; TRBD1 agrees at 12 bases. This CDR3 region has 15 residues. Germline V gene data show CDR1 as MNHNS and CDR2 as SASEGT. The V gene end was trimmed by 11 bases and the J gene end by 2 bases; junction bases not matched to a gene: 6. The CDR3 DNA is TGTGCCGGGGGACAGGGGGCGGGAAACACCGGGGAGCTGTTTTTT. As protein: CAGGQGAGNTGELFF.

The chain recombines TRBV10-3 with TRBJ1-1, with D maybe TRBD1 (5 bases). The CDR3 runs 13 residues. Trimming shortened V by 8 bases and J by 2 bases, and 12 bases separated the two germline ends. Germline V gene sequence: CDR1 ENHRY, CDR2 SYGVKD. The CDR3: CAILMTENTEAFF. The CDR3 DNA reads as TGTGCCATCTTAATGACAGAAAACACTGAAGCTTTCTTT.